One sample yielded the 14 T cell receptor beta chains listed below, sequenced in a study of blood T cell repertoires in COVID-19. Using immunoSEQ multiplex PCR, the repertoire was profiled, and TCRdb retains in-frame clones only, with some absent. Of about 87,000 clones listed, about 71% are singletons. Input material: peripheral blood. All receptors come from a woman between 50 and 59 years old with acute or convalescent COVID-19.

This clone came up a few times. V and J are TRBV10-3 and TRBJ2-1; 10 bases match TRBD2. Looked up from germline, CDR1 is ENHRY and CDR2 is SYGVKD. J was trimmed by 7 bases and V by 10 bases; bases with no gene match: 10. The CDR3 is made up of 14 amino acids. The CDR3 sequence: CATHIAGGLNEQFF. The CDR3 DNA is TGTGCCACTCACATAGCGGGGGGCTTGAATGAGCAGTTCTTC.

This clone has a single count. J is TRBJ1-1 and V is TRBV19, with D perhaps matching TRBD1 (5 bases). The CDR3 sequence is 14 residues long. In germline, CDR1 is LNHDA, CDR2 SQIVND (reference sequence). The germline V and J ends were trimmed by 6 bases and 1 base, with 12 bases remaining between them. The CDR3 protein is CASRSETENTEAFF. The DNA for the CDR3 is TGTGCCAGTAGGTCCGAGACAGAGAACACTGAAGCTTTCTTT.

The V call is TRBV9, the J call TRBJ1-2; D perhaps matches TRBD1 (6 bases). This CDR3 has 16 amino acids. V dropped 4 bases and J dropped 4 bases, with 20 bases sitting between them. CDR1 and CDR2 (germline): SGDLS, YYNGEE. CDR3 in amino acids: CASSLQSWTETYGYTF. The CDR3 nucleotides are TGTGCCAGCAGCCTTCAATCGTGGACAGAGACCTATGGCTACACCTTC. Filled out from reference TRBV9 and TRBJ1-2, the complete variable domain reads DSGVTQTPKHLITATGQRVTLRCSPRSGDLSVYWYQQSLDQGLQFLIQYYNGEERAKGNILERFSAQQFPDLHSELNLSSLELGDSALYFCASSLQSWTETYGYTFGSGTRLTVV.

This clone was seen a handful of times. The chain has TRBV6-1 and TRBJ2-1, with D possibly matching TRBD2 (7 bases). Germline CDR1 MNHNS, CDR2 SASEGT. This CDR3 has 16 residues. V lost 3 bases and J 2 bases, leaving 14 bases between the germline ends. The CDR3 region has the DNA TGTGCCAGCAGTGAGACGGGGGGCCGGACCTACAATGAGCAGTTCTTC. Protein sequence: CASSETGGRTYNEQFF.

This CDR3 reads CAISETRAGNEQFF. Here the CDR3 DNA reads TGTGCCATCAGTGAGACGCGAGCGGGCAATGAGCAGTTCTTC. The rearrangement uses TRBV10-3 and TRBJ2-1; a weak D match, TRBD2 (6 bases). Germline V gene data show CDR1 as ENHRY and CDR2 as SYGVKD. This CDR3 is built from 14 residues. V gave up 2 bases and J gave up 6 bases, with 11 bases separating them.

This clone appeared a few times. V is TRBV7-2 and J is TRBJ1-2, with 9 positions matching TRBD1. V shed 5 bases and J 8 bases; nucleotides not matched to a gene: 9. CDR1 is SGHTA, CDR2 FQGNSA, per germline. This CDR3 spans 14 amino acids. The CDR3 region has the DNA TGTGCCAGCAGCCAGACAGGGGGAGCTGTGGGCTACACCTTC. Its translation: CASSQTGGAVGYTF.

This clone was detected once. The chain employs TRBV30 and TRBJ2-2, with 7 bases matching TRBD1. From germline, CDR1 is GTSNPN and CDR2 SVGIG (reference sequence). After removal of 4 bases from V and 0 bases from J, the junction contained 2 bases not matched to a gene. The CDR3 sequence is 14 residues long. The CDR3 DNA is TGTGCCTGGAAAGGGACAGCGAACACCGGGGAGCTGTTTTTT. Protein sequence: CAWKGTANTGELFF.

This clone was seen only a few times. The rearrangement links TRBV19 to TRBJ1-1, with D possibly TRBD1 on 5 matching bases. CDR3 length equals 15 residues. The V gene's germline CDR1 is LNHDA and CDR2 SQIVND (reference sequence). V dropped 4 bases and J dropped 6 bases, with 18 bases sitting between them. DNA of the CDR3: TGTGCCAGTAGTACCCGTATAGGAGGGACGGCTGAAGCTTTCTTT. Translated, it gives CASSTRIGGTAEAFF.

This clone was detected only once. This chain joins TRBV19 and TRBJ1-2, with D unclear. The CDR3 extends over 13 amino acids. CDR1 and CDR2 (germline): LNHDA, SQIVND (reference sequence). Trimming cost V 5 bases and J 3 bases, with 10 bases left between them. Written as DNA, the CDR3 is TGTGCCAGTAGTTACCTTACGGACTATGGCTACACCTTC. This encodes CASSYLTDYGYTF.

The V and J genes are TRBV5-1 and TRBJ1-5; 9 nucleotides line up with TRBD1. Trimming cost V 4 bases and J 3 bases; bases outside gene matches: 5. CDR3 length: 15 residues. Germline values: CDR1 SGHRS, CDR2 YFSETQ. CDR3: CASSPGQGANQPQHF. CDR3 sequence (DNA): TGCGCCAGCAGCCCGGGACAGGGAGCCAATCAGCCCCAGCATTTT.

The chain has TRBV6-6 and TRBJ1-2; D gene unclear. The germline V gene encodes CDR1 MNHNY and CDR2 SVGAGI (reference sequence). The CDR3 runs to 15 residues. Trimming cost V 4 bases and J 8 bases, with 20 bases left between them. Here the CDR3 DNA reads TGTGCCAGCAGTTTCCCGGGTACTTCGACTGGGGGCTACACCTTC. Protein sequence: CASSFPGTSTGGYTF.

The chain has TRBV6-5 and TRBJ1-2; possible D gene TRBD1, 6 bases. This CDR3 spans 12 amino acids. CDR1 MNHEY and CDR2 SVGAGI come from the germline V gene. V was shortened by 11 bases and J by 2 bases, with 12 bases between the two germline ends. Written as DNA, the CDR3 is TGTGCCGGGGTAACAGGGAACTATGGCTACACCTTC. This encodes CAGVTGNYGYTF.

The chain is built from TRBV5-1 and TRBJ1-1, with 7 bases aligning to TRBD1. Germline CDR1 reads SGHRS; CDR2 reads YFSETQ. The CDR3 has 15 residues. Trimming took 0 bases from V and 2 from J; bases not matched to a gene: 4. In nucleotides, the CDR3 is TGCGCCAGCAGCTTGGACGTAGGGGGCAACACTGAAGCTTTCTTT. It translates to CASSLDVGGNTEAFF.

The V gene is TRBV6-2 or TRBV6-3, the J gene TRBJ1-5; D may be TRBD1 (6 bases). CDR1 MNHEY and CDR2 SVGEGT come from the germline V gene. This CDR3 region has 15 residues. The ends were cut back, 6 bases at V and 3 bases at J, with 15 bases in the middle. The CDR3 DNA is TGTGCCAGCAGCGAGCCCGGACAGATCAATCAGCCCCAGCATTTT. This gives the protein CASSEPGQINQPQHF.